A selection of T cell receptor beta chains follows, all from one sample in a study of T cell repertoires in cytomegalovirus infection. MiXCR was run by TCRdb on the reads, yielding one entry per CDR3 protein. The table includes about 680,000 distinct CDR3 sequences, 20% to 25% detected once. Sequences were obtained from CD8+ T cells from PBMCs. The receptor set was obtained from a human donor in good health (CMV status not recorded). Some clones in this sample may be carry-over from other donors' samples. CDR3s include the opening cysteine and the closing phenylalanine or tryptophan. Not every row has a clone size; where given, it reads once, few, many or a size class.

V,size,J,CDR3
TRBV6-5,few,TRBJ1-1,CASSPGGFMNTEAFF
TRBV28,many,TRBJ2-5,CASSRLGEETQYF
TRBV19,many,TRBJ1-1,CASRQATNTEAFF
TRBV12-3/TRBV12-4,many,TRBJ1-1,CASTLGAEAFF
TRBV24-1,NA,TRBJ2-5,CATSVLEETQYF
TRBV7-8,NA,TRBJ2-3,CASSLWAGSTDTQYF
TRBV27,few,TRBJ2-3,CATLLAATQYF
TRBV12-3/TRBV12-4,NA,TRBJ1-5,CASSYEDQPQHF
TRBV28,many,TRBJ2-1,CASSSSGGALEQFF
TRBV6-5,few,TRBJ2-5,CASSYSETSGGQETQYF
TRBV4-1,NA,TRBJ1-5,CASSQVVGVQPQHF
TRBV7-6,few,TRBJ2-6,CAIIPSGANVLTF
TRBV7-9,few,TRBJ2-1,CASSLEAQPGEQFF
TRBV6-6,NA,TRBJ2-2,CASSYRAIFDSRLAGGSGELFF
TRBV28,once,TRBJ1-1,CASSYNKNTEAFF
TRBV6-2/TRBV6-3,NA,TRBJ2-1,CASSYPRTRNEQFF
TRBV5-4,NA,TRBJ2-1,CASSWRREASYNEQFF
TRBV7-2,many,TRBJ2-2,CAVLGGDTGELFF
TRBV14,many,TRBJ1-1,CASSSGSRAEAFF
TRBV10-3,NA,TRBJ1-2,CAISVGVDGYTF
TRBV28,NA,TRBJ1-2,CASSFFLWTTFDGYTF
TRBV7-9,many,TRBJ2-1,CASSFTGVNEQFF
TRBV5-4,few,TRBJ2-7,CASSFMGSPFYEQYF
TRBV20-1,NA,TRBJ2-5,CSASIVGTGRETQYF
TRBV10-3,NA,TRBJ1-1,CAISNGRVGAEAFF
TRBV20-1,few,TRBJ1-1,CSAREAPGTVEAFF
TRBV5-6,many,TRBJ2-7,CASSLGVVEQYF
TRBV7-2,many,TRBJ2-2,CASSFRGGTGELFF
TRBV7-8,many,TRBJ2-5,CASSLFRRDHQETQYF
TRBV2,NA,TRBJ1-2,CASSEGGLGYGYTF
TRBV7-8,many,TRBJ2-3,CASSFHPPSADTQYF
TRBV3-1,NA,TRBJ2-6,CASSQVNPGNSGANVLTF
TRBV20-1,NA,TRBJ1-5,CSARGPWSNQPQHF
TRBV4-3,NA,TRBJ2-2,CASSKAHNTGELFF
TRBV19,NA,TRBJ1-1,CASSILQDRGLNTEAFF
TRBV7-2,many,TRBJ1-2,CASSLVLGAVYGYTF
TRBV19,few,TRBJ2-3,CASSFFSDTQYF